This record concerns one T cell receptor (beta chain) sequence. It has no known antigen specificity. One base away there is no much larger clone; base qualities are not given. The source of the sample is a study of control samples from healthy donors and cancer patients (dated by TCRdb to the early 2020s). For CDR1 and CDR2, the germline V gene lists SGHVS and FQNEAQ. Trimming removed 1 base from V and 4 bases from J, leaving 19 bases between the germline ends. The CDR3 runs 17 amino acids, cysteine and phenylalanine included. Kept here is only the CDR3 DNA, which spans 51 bases and is read in frame from base 1. The library relied on the immunoSEQ multiplex PCR assay. TCRdb holds this immuneACCESS table with in-frame rearrangements only. Some clones are missing; in checked studies, unresolved V genes explain under half, and the rest has no known cause. The sample table holds about 120,000 clones, of which 89% were seen once. Of the sample, almost 40% falls within the top ten clones.

This TCR was recovered from a man aged 50 to 59 in good health. Sequenced material: blood. The chain employs TRBV7-8 and TRBJ1-1; D gene: possibly TRBD1, on 6 matching bases. The DNA is as follows: TGTGCCAGCAGCTTAGTGGGATGGGGGGGCGCGGGCACTGAAGCTTTCTTT. Its amino acids are CASSLVGWGGAGTEAFF.